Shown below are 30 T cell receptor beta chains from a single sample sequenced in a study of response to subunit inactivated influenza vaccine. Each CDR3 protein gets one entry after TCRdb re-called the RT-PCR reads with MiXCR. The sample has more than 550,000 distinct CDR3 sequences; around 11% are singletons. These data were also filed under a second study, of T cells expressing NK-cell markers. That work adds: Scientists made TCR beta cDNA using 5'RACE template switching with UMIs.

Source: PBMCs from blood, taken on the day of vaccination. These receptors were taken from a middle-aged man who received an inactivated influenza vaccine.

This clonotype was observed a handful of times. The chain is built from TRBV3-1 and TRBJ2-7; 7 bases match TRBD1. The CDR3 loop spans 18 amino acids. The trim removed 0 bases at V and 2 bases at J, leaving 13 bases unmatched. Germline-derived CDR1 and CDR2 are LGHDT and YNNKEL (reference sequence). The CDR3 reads CASSQEGQTGLIAYEQYF. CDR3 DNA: TGTGCCAGCAGCCAAGAAGGGCAGACAGGGTTGATCGCCTACGAGCAGTACTTC.

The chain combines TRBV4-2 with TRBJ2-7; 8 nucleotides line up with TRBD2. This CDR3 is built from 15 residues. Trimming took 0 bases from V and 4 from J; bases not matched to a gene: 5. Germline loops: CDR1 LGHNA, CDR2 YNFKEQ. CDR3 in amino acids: CASSQESGGPYEQYF. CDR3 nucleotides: TGTGCCAGCAGCCAAGAAAGCGGGGGCCCATACGAGCAGTACTTC.

The CDR3 DNA sequence: TGCAGTGCTAGAGATCGGGGACTAGCCGACAATGAGCAGTTCTTC. It is translated as CSARDRGLADNEQFF. The rearrangement links TRBV20-1 to TRBJ2-1; 9 bases are shared with TRBD2. The trim removed 0 bases at V and 5 bases at J, leaving 5 bases unmatched. The CDR3 consists of 15 residues. Germline values: CDR1 DFQATT, CDR2 SNEGSKA (reference sequence).

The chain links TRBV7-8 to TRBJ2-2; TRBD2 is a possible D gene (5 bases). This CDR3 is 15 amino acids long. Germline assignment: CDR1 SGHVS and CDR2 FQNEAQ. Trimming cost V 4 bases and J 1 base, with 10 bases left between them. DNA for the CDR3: TGTGCCAGCAGCTCCCAGCGGATGAACACCGGGGAGCTGTTTTTT. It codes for CASSSQRMNTGELFF. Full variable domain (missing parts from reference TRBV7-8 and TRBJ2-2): GAGVSQSPRYKVAKRGQDVALRCDPISGHVSLFWYQQALGQGPEFLTYFQNEAQLDKSGLPSDRFFAERPEGSVSTLKIQRTQQEDSAVYLCASSSQRMNTGELFFGEGSRLTVL.

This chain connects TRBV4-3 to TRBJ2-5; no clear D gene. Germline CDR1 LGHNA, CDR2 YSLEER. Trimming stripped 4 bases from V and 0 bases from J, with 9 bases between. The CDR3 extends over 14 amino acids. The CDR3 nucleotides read TGCGCCAGCAGCCGAGGCGTATACCAAGAGACCCAGTACTTC. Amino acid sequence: CASSRGVYQETQYF.

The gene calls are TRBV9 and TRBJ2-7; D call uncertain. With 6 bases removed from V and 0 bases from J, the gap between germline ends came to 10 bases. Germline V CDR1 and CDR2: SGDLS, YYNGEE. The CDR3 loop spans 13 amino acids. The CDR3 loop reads CASNGPFSYEQYF. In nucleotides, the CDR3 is TGTGCCAGCAACGGGCCTTTCTCCTACGAGCAGTACTTC.

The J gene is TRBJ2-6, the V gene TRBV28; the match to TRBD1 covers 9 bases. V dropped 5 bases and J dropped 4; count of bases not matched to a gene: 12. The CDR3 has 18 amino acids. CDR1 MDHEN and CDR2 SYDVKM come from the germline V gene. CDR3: CASSILGQGTPGANVLTF. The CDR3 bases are TGTGCCAGCAGTATATTAGGACAGGGGACCCCCGGGGCCAACGTCCTGACTTTC.

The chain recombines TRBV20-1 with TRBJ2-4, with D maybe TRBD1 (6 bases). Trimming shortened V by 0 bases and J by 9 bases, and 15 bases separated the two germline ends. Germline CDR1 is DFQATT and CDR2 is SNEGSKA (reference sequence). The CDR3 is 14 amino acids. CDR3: CSARDRDKQGIQYF. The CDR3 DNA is TGCAGTGCTAGAGATCGGGACAAGCAGGGCATTCAGTACTTC.

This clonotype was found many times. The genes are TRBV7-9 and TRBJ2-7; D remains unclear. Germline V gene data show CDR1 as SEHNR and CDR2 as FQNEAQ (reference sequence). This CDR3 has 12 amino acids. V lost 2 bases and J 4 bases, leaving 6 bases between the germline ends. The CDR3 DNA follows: TGTGCCAGCAGCTTAACAGCTTACGAGCAGTACTTC. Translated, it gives CASSLTAYEQYF.

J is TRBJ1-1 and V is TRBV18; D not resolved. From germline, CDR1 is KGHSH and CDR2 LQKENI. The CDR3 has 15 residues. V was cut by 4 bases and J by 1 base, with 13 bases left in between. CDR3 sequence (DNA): TGTGCCAGCTCACTTTATGGGCGTGCGAACACTGAAGCTTTCTTT. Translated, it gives CASSLYGRANTEAFF.

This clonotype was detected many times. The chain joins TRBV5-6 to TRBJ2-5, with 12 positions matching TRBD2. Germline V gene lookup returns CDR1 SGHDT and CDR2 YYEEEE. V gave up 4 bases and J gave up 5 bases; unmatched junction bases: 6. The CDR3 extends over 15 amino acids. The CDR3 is CASSRGGLAGETQYF. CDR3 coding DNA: TGTGCCAGCAGCCGGGGCGGACTAGCGGGGGAGACCCAGTACTTC.

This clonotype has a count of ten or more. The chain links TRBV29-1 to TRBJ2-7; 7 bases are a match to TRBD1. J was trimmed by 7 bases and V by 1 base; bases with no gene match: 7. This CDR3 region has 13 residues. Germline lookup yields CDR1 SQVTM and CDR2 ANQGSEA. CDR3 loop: CSVEVTGRLEQYF. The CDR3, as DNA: TGCAGCGTTGAAGTGACAGGGCGTTTAGAGCAGTACTTC.

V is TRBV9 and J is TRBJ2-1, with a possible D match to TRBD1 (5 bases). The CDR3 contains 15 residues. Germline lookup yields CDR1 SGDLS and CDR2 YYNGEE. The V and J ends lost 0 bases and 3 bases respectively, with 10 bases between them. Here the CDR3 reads CASSVAQGFYNEQFF. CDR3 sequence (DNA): TGTGCCAGCAGCGTAGCCCAGGGATTCTACAATGAGCAGTTCTTC.

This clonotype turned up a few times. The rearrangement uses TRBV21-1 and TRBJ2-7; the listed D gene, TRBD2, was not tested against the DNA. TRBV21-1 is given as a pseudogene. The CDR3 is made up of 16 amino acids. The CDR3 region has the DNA TGTGCCAGCACTCGGACTAGCCCGTCTACCTACTACGAGCAGTACTTC. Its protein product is CASTRTSPSTYYEQYF.

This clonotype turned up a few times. The CDR3 spells CASSLGGHLPTDTQYF. CDR3 bases: TGTGCCAGCAGCCTCGGGGGGCACCTCCCCACAGATACGCAGTATTTT. The chain joins TRBV11-1 to TRBJ2-3, with D tentatively TRBD2 (7 bases). Trimming took off 5 bases at V and 2 bases at J, with 17 bases between the two ends. CDR1 is SGHAT and CDR2 is FQDESV in the germline V gene (reference sequence). CDR3 length: 16 amino acids.

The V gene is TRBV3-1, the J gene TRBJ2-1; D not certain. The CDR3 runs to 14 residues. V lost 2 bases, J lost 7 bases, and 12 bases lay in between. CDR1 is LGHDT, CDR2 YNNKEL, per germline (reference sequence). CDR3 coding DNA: TGTGCCAGCAGCCAATCATTGGTGGAAAATGAGCAGTTCTTC. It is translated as CASSQSLVENEQFF.

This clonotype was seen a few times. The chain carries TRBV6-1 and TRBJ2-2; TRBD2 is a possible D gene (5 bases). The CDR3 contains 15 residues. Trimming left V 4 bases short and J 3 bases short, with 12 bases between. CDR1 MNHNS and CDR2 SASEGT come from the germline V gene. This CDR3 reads CASSARASDTGELFF. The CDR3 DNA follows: TGTGCCAGCAGTGCGAGGGCGTCGGACACCGGGGAGCTGTTTTTT.

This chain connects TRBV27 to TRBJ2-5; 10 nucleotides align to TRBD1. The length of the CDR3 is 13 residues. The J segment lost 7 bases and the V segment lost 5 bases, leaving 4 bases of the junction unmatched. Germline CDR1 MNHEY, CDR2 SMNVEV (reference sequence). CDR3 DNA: TGTGCCAGCAGTGGGGGACAGGGGTGGACCCAGTACTTC. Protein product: CASSGGQGWTQYF.

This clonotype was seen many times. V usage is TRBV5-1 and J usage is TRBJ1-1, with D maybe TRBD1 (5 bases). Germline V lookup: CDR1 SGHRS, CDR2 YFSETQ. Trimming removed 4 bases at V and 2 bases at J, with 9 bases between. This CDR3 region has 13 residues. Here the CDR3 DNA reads TGCGCCAGCAGCCCTGGGGGAAACACTGAAGCTTTCTTT. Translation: CASSPGGNTEAFF.

The CDR3 spells CASLSGDTDTQYF. CDR3 sequence (DNA): TGTGCCAGCCTCTCGGGGGACACAGATACGCAGTATTTT. This rearrangement joins TRBV12-3 or TRBV12-4 to TRBJ2-3, with TRBD2 as a possible D gene (6 bases). Trimming shortened V by 8 bases and J by 2 bases, and 11 bases separated the two germline ends. The CDR3 is made up of 13 amino acids.

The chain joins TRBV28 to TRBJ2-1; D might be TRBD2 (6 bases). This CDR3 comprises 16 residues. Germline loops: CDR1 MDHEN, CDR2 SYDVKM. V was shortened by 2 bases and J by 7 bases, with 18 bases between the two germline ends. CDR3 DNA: TGTGCCAGCAGTTTAATTGCTGGCGGGACGGGTAATGAGCAGTTCTTC. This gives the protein CASSLIAGGTGNEQFF.

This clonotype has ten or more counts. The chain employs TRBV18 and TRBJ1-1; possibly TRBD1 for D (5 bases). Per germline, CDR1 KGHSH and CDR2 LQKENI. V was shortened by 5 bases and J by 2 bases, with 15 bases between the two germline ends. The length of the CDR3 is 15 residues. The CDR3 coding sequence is TGTGCCAGCTCATCTGAATCAAGGACAAACACTGAAGCTTTCTTT. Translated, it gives CASSSESRTNTEAFF.

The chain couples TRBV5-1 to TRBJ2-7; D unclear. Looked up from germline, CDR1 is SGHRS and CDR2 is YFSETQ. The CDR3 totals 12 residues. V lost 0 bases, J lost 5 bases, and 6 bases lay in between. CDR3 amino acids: CASSLEGHEQYF. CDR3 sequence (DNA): TGCGCCAGCAGCTTGGAGGGTCACGAGCAGTACTTC.

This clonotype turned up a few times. The CDR3 coding sequence is TGCAGCGTTGAACAGCCGATGGCGGGGAGCTCCTACAATGAGCAGTTCTTC. It is translated as CSVEQPMAGSSYNEQFF. The chain links TRBV29-1 to TRBJ2-1, with D perhaps matching TRBD2 (6 bases). CDR3 length: 17 amino acids. Trimming cost V 2 bases and J 0 bases, with 17 bases left between them. Per the germline V gene, CDR1 is SQVTM and CDR2 is ANQGSEA.

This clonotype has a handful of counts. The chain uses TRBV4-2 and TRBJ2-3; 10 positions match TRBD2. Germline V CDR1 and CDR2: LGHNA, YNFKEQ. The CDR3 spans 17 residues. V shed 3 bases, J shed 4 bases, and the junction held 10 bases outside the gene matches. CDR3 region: CASSQGASGGSPDTQYF. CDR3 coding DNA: TGTGCCAGCAGCCAGGGAGCTAGCGGGGGTTCCCCAGATACGCAGTATTTT.

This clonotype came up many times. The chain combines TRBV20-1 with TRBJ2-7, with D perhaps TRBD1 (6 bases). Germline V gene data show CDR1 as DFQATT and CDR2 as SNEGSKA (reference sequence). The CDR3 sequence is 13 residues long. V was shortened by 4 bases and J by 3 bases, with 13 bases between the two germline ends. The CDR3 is CSAIKDRSYEQYF. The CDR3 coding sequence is TGCAGTGCTATTAAAGACAGGAGCTACGAGCAGTACTTC.

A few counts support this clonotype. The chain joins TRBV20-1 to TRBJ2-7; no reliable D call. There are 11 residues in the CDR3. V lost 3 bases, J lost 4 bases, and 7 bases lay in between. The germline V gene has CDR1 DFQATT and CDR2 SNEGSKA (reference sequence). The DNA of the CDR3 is TGCAGTGCTAGCGACGTTTACGAGCAGTACTTC. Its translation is CSASDVYEQYF.

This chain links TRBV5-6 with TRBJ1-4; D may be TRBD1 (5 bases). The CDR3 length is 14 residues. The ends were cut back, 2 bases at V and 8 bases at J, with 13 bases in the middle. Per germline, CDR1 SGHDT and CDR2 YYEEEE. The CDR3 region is CASSFGAQGEKLFF. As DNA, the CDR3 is TGTGCCAGCAGCTTCGGGGCCCAAGGGGAAAAACTGTTTTTT.

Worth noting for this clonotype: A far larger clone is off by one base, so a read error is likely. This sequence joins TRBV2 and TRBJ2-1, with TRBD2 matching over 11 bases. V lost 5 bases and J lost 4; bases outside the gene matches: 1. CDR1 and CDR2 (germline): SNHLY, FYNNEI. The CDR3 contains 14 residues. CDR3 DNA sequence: TGTGCCAGCAGTATAGCGGGAGGGTACAATGAGCAGTTCTTC. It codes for CASSIAGGYNEQFF.

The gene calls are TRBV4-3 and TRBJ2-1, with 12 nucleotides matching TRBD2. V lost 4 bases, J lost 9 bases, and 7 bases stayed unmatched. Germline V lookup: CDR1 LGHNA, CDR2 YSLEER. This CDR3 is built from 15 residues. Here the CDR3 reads CASSRRASGGGEQFF. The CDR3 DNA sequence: TGCGCCAGCAGCCGACGGGCTAGCGGGGGGGGTGAGCAGTTCTTC.